The 20 T cell receptor beta chains below come from one sample, sequenced in a study of blood T cells in healthy people across ages. The authors ran a second PCR of about 7 to 11 cycles using a sample-barcoded 5' primer and a J-beta primer mix. TCRdb analysed the 5' RACE reads with MiXCR anew, one entry per CDR3 protein. The sample shows roughly 1.9 million distinct CDR3 sequences, more than 35% of them seen only once. The sample taken for sequencing was blood. These receptors came from a human donor in good health.

The chain recombines TRBV20-1 with TRBJ1-2; TRBD1 matches 7 bases. The CDR3 has 16 amino acids. CDR1 and CDR2 (germline): DFQATT, SNEGSKA (reference sequence). V lost 0 bases, J lost 4 bases, and 11 bases stayed unmatched. Written as DNA, the CDR3 is TGCAGTGCTAGAGACCCTCAGGGGGGCGAGGTCTATGGCTACACCTTC. Protein sequence: CSARDPQGGEVYGYTF.

The chain combines TRBV7-9 with TRBJ2-5; a weak D match, TRBD2 (5 bases). Looked up from germline, CDR1 is SEHNR and CDR2 is FQNEAQ (reference sequence). The CDR3 length is 16 residues. Between the trimmed V and J ends, which lost 0 bases and 2 bases, there was a span of 13 bases. In DNA, the CDR3 is TGTGCCAGCAGCTTAGCGGAGGTAACACTTCAAGAGACCCAGTACTTC. This sequence encodes CASSLAEVTLQETQYF.

This clonotype was seen a few times. The chain joins TRBV11-1 to TRBJ1-1, with 10 bases fitting TRBD1. V gave up 5 bases and J gave up 7 bases; unmatched junction bases: 7. Germline CDR1 is SGHAT and CDR2 is FQDESV (reference sequence). The CDR3 runs to 14 residues. The CDR3 reads CASSPGQGMGEAFF. The DNA of the CDR3 is TGTGCCAGCAGCCCGGGACAGGGGATGGGTGAAGCTTTCTTT.

The V gene is TRBV7-2, the J gene TRBJ1-1; 7 nucleotides align to TRBD1. Trimming at V came to 6 bases and at J to 5 bases, leaving 6 bases not matched to a gene. CDR3 size: 13 residues. CDR1 is SGHTA and CDR2 is FQGNSA in the germline V gene. CDR3 nucleotides: TGTGCCAGCAGTCGACAGGGTTGGACTGAAGCTTTCTTT. It is translated as CASSRQGWTEAFF.

The chain is built from TRBV4-2 and TRBJ2-1; 8 bases match TRBD2. V lost 4 bases to trimming and J lost 5 bases; unmatched junction nucleotides: 13. This CDR3 spans 17 amino acids. Germline CDR1 reads LGHNA; CDR2 reads YNFKEQ. CDR3 loop: CASSPILLAEQNNEQFF. The DNA of the CDR3 is TGTGCCAGCAGCCCAATTTTACTAGCGGAGCAAAACAATGAGCAGTTCTTC.

The chain carries TRBV12-5 and TRBJ2-4; 10 nucleotides line up with TRBD2. After removal of 3 bases from V and 13 bases from J, the junction contained 9 bases not matched to a gene. The germline V gene encodes CDR1 LGHNT and CDR2 FRNRAP. This CDR3 has 14 residues. The CDR3 coding sequence is TGTGCTAGTGGTTTTCGCCCTAGCGGGGGTGAGCAGTACTTC. Amino acids: CASGFRPSGGEQYF.

The chain couples TRBV6-9 to TRBJ2-3; TRBD2 might be the D (5 bases). Per the germline V gene, CDR1 is MNHGY and CDR2 is SVAAGI. CDR3 length: 17 residues. Trimming pared 4 bases from V and 0 bases from J, leaving 17 bases between. CDR3 bases: TGTGCCAGCAGTTTCCCTGAGGGCAGACAAAGCACAGATACGCAGTATTTT. Translated: CASSFPEGRQSTDTQYF.

The V gene is TRBV5-1, the J gene TRBJ2-7, with D maybe TRBD1 (5 bases). V was trimmed by 0 bases and J by 3 bases, leaving 13 bases between them. Germline V gene data show CDR1 as SGHRS and CDR2 as YFSETQ. The CDR3 has 15 residues. In DNA, the CDR3 is TGCGCCAGCAGCTTGGATTCAGGGTTTTTCTACGAGCAGTACTTC. It specifies CASSLDSGFFYEQYF.

This clonotype was picked up many times. CDR3 bases: TGCGCCAGCAGCTTGGCCAGGTCAGATACGCAGTATTTT. The encoded protein is CASSLARSDTQYF. The rearrangement uses TRBV5-1 and TRBJ2-3; no clear D gene. V gave up 0 bases and J gave up 4 bases, with 6 bases separating them. Germline CDR1 and CDR2: SGHRS and YFSETQ. The length of the CDR3 is 13 residues.

This chain joins TRBV3-1 and TRBJ1-1; no firm D call. Per germline, CDR1 LGHDT and CDR2 YNNKEL (reference sequence). The V end was cut by 5 bases, the J end by 6 bases, with 16 bases between. The CDR3 has 14 amino acids. CDR3 DNA: TGTGCCAGCAGCTCCCCCTCCCCAGTCTCTGAAGCTTTCTTT. Translation: CASSSPSPVSEAFF.

This clonotype was counted a few times. The chain couples TRBV6-6 to TRBJ2-5; D remains unclear. CDR3 size: 13 residues. Between the trimmed V and J ends, which lost 3 bases and 2 bases, there was a span of 7 bases. Germline CDR1 MNHNY, CDR2 SVGAGI (reference sequence). CDR3 bases: TGTGCCAGCAGTTATGTTGAACAAGAGACCCAGTACTTC. It specifies CASSYVEQETQYF.

The rearrangement joins TRBV5-1 to TRBJ2-7, with 10 bases fitting TRBD1. The V segment lost 2 bases and the J segment 3 bases; nucleotides outside the gene matches: 5. This CDR3 has 15 residues. Germline assignment: CDR1 SGHRS and CDR2 YFSETQ. The DNA for the CDR3 is TGCGCCAGCAGCTTAGGGACAGGGGAAAACTACGAGCAGTACTTC. Its protein product is CASSLGTGENYEQYF.

V and J are TRBV12-5 and TRBJ2-4, with D possibly being TRBD1 or TRBD2 (7 bases each). From germline, CDR1 is LGHNT and CDR2 FRNRAP. V gave up 8 bases and J gave up 6 bases, with 17 bases separating them. The CDR3 is 14 amino acids. CDR3 sequence: CASWEGTEINIQYF. The CDR3 DNA reads TGTGCTAGTTGGGAGGGGACAGAGATAAACATTCAGTACTTC. The whole variable domain, remainder taken from reference TRBV12-5 and TRBJ2-4, is DARVTQTPRHKVTEMGQEVTMRCQPILGHNTVFWYRQTMMQGLELLAYFRNRAPLDDSGMPKDRFSAEMPDATLATLKIQPSEPRDSAVYFCASWEGTEINIQYFGAGTRLSVL.

This clonotype was recorded once. The chain combines TRBV11-2 with TRBJ2-3; perhaps TRBD2 as D (5 bases). Trimming stripped 10 bases from V and 8 bases from J, with 19 bases between. Germline-derived CDR1 and CDR2 are SGHAT and FQNNGV. This CDR3 contains 13 residues. CDR3 nucleotide sequence: TGTGCCACCCGAACCGTGGACTCCCCTACGCAGTATTTT. This gives the protein CATRTVDSPTQYF.

V and J are TRBV7-3 and TRBJ2-7; D perhaps matches TRBD1 (5 bases). Per germline, CDR1 SGHTA and CDR2 FQGTGA. V was pared by 2 bases and J by 4 bases, with 18 bases between. The CDR3 totals 16 residues. Here the CDR3 reads CASSLSGTGRFYEQYF. The CDR3 DNA sequence: TGTGCCAGCAGCTTATCTGGCACAGGTCGATTTTACGAGCAGTACTTC.

The chain employs TRBV7-3 and TRBJ2-1; TRBD2 aligns across 8 bases. The CDR3 totals 13 residues. Germline CDR1 is SGHTA and CDR2 is FQGTGA. Trimming at V came to 5 bases and at J to 5 bases, leaving 2 bases not matched to a gene. CDR3 sequence (DNA): TGTGCCAGCAGCCCGGGGGGGAACAATGAGCAGTTCTTC. Translated, it gives CASSPGGNNEQFF.

The chain employs TRBV20-1 and TRBJ2-1; D remains ambiguous. Trimming removed 5 bases at V and 5 bases at J, with 4 bases between. Germline loops: CDR1 DFQATT, CDR2 SNEGSKA (reference sequence). The CDR3 is 10 amino acids. CDR3 in amino acids: CSAENNEQFF. DNA of the CDR3: TGCAGTGCTGAGAACAATGAGCAGTTCTTC.

This clonotype was seen once. At one end, the junction sequence differs from germline, possibly due to a read error. This chain connects TRBV10-3 to TRBJ2-4; D perhaps matches TRBD1 (5 bases). The J call may be faulty, since TRBJ2-5 better matches the DNA end. There are 13 residues in the CDR3. From germline, CDR1 is ENHRY and CDR2 SYGVKD. CDR3 loop: CTISGGAGETQYF. In nucleotides, the CDR3 is TGTACCATCAGTGGTGGAGCAGGGGAGACCCAGTACTTC.

V and J are TRBV6-5 and TRBJ1-1; maybe TRBD1 (5 bases). Germline CDR1 MNHEY, CDR2 SVGAGI. V dropped 7 bases and J dropped 4 bases, with 13 bases sitting between them. The CDR3 contains 13 residues. CDR3 bases: TGTGCCAGCACACCACCGGGGACCACTGAAGCTTTCTTT. It yields the protein CASTPPGTTEAFF.

The chain is built from TRBV7-2 and TRBJ1-6; no firm D call. Looked up from germline, CDR1 is SGHTA and CDR2 is FQGNSA. The CDR3 length is 16 residues. Between the trimmed V and J ends, which lost 1 base and 9 bases, there was a span of 16 bases. Here the CDR3 reads CASSLEWIEMGSPLHF. CDR3 bases: TGTGCCAGCAGCTTAGAATGGATTGAGATGGGTTCACCCCTCCACTTT.